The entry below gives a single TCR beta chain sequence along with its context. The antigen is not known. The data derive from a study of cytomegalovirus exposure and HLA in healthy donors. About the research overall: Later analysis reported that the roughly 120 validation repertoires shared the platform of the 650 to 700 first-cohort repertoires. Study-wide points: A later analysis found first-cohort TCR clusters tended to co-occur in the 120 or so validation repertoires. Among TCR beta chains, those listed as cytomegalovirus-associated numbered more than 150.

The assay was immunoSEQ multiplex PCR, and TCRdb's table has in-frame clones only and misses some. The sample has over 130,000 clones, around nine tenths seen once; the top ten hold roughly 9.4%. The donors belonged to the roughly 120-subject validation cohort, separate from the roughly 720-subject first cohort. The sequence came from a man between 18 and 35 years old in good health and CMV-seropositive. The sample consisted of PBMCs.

As DNA, the CDR3 is TGCGCCAGCAGCCAAGTTCAGGCGCGTAACACTGAAGCTTTCTTT. This gives the protein CASSQVQARNTEAFF. The chain recombines TRBV4-1 with TRBJ1-1; D is ambiguous. Trimming stripped 1 base from V and 2 bases from J, with 11 bases between. Germline-derived CDR1 and CDR2 are MGHRA and YSYEKL. The CDR3 is 15 residues long.